The sequence of this TCR beta chain was determined in a study of human CD8 memory T cell subsets. Findings of the study overall: While effector memory cells differed, stem-like memory and precursor exhausted T cells had similarly high diversity. Sequencing was limited to the T cell receptor beta chain.

It was UMI-labeled 5' RACE by which the TCR beta libraries were made. TCRdb reprocessed the 5' RACE reads and reports one entry per CDR3 protein, with no DNA. The sample includes 4,500 to 6,000 distinct CDR3 sequences. From germline, CDR1 is SGDLS and CDR2 YYNGEE. This CDR3 comprises 14 residues. Notes on this clonotype: What it recognizes is unknown.

It was by negative magnetic separation that total CD8+ T cells were enriched. J is TRBJ2-5 and V is TRBV9; absent DNA, TCRdb's TRBD2 call cannot be checked. The sequence came from a human donor in good health. The material sequenced was CD8+ T cells from PBMCs. The CDR3 loop reads CASSAPSRGETQYF.